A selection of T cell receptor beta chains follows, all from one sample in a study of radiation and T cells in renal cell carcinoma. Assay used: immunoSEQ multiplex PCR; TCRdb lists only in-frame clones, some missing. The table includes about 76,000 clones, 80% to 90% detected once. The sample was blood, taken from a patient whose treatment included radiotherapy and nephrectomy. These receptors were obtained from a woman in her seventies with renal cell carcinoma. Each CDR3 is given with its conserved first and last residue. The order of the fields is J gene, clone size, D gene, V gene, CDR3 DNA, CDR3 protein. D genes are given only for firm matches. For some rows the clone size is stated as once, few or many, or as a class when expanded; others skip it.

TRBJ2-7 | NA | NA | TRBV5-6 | TGTGCCAGCAGCACCGGGACCTACGAGCAGTACTTC | CASSTGTYEQYF
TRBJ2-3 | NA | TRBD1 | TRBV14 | TGTGCCAGCAGCCAAGGTCCGGGACAGGGATTGGATACGCAGTATTTT | CASSQGPGQGLDTQYF
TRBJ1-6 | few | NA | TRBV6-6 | TGTGCCACCCGAGTTGGTCCTAGGGATTCACCCCTCCACTTT | CATRVGPRDSPLHF
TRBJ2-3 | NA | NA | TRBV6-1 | TGTGCCAGCTTTGAACAGGGCCCCCGAGATACGCAGTATTTT | CASFEQGPRDTQYF
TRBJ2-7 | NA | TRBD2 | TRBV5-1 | TGCGCCAGCAGGAGAGAGACCGCGACTAGCGGGAGCGAGCAGTACTTC | CASRRETATSGSEQYF
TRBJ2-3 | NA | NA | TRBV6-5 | TGTGCCAGCAGTTACGGAACAGATACGCAGTATTTT | CASSYGTDTQYF
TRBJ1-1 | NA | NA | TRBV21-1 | TGTGCCAGCAGCAAAGCCCCAGGGAGGGGAACTGAAGCTTTCTTT | CASSKAPGRGTEAFF
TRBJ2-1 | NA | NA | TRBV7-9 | TGTGCCAGCAGCTTAAACGCGGTTAATGAGCAGTTCTTC | CASSLNAVNEQFF
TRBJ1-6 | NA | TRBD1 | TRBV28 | TGTGCCAGCAGTTTATTGCAGGGGGTACATAATTCACCCCTCCACTTT | CASSLLQGVHNSPLHF
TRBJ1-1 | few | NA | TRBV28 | TGTGCCAGCAGCACTCCTACTGAAGCTTTCTTT | CASSTPTEAFF
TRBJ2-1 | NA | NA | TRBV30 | TGTGCCTGGACCCGCGGACTAGCGTTACAGGGGGGCAATGAGCAGTTCTTC | CAWTRGLALQGGNEQFF
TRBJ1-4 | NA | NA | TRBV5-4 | TGTGCCAGCAGCTTGGGAGGGACGGGTGAAAAACTGTTTTTT | CASSLGGTGEKLFF
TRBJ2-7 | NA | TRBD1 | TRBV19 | TGTGCCAGTAGGAGAAGACCCGGGACAGAAATCTACGAGCAGTACTTC | CASRRRPGTEIYEQYF
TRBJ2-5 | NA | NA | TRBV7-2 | TGTGCCAGCAGCTCCCCGGATAAGGGCTTGAAGACCCAGTACTTC | CASSSPDKGLKTQYF
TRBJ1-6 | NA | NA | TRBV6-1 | TGTGCCAGCAGTGAAGCAGGGAACACCGGCGGGACACCCCTCCACTTT | CASSEAGNTGGTPLHF
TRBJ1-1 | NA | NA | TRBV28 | TGTGCCAGCAGTGAGGACAGCAAGAAGAACACTGAAGCTTTCTTT | CASSEDSKKNTEAFF
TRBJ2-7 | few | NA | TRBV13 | TGTGCCAGCAGCCCTCCCCGGGGGGAGCAGTACTTC | CASSPPRGEQYF
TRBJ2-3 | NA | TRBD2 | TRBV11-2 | TGTGCCAGCAGCTTACCCCATAGCGGGGTAGGCACAGATACGCAGTATTTT | CASSLPHSGVGTDTQYF
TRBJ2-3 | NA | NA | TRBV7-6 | TGTGCCAGCAGCTTAGGGGTAGCAGGGACCCTCACAGATACGCAGTATTTT | CASSLGVAGTLTDTQYF
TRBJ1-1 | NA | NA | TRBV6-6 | TGTGCCAGCAAACGTCTTGAGAACACTGAAGCTTTCTTT | CASKRLENTEAFF
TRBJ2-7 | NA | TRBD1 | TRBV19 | TGTGCCAGTAGTCCAATACAGGGGGCAGTCTCCTACGAGCAGTACTTC | CASSPIQGAVSYEQYF
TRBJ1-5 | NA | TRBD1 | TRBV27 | TGTGCCAGCAGCCTACAGGGGGCCGGTCAGCCCCAGCATTTT | CASSLQGAGQPQHF
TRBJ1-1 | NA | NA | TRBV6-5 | TGTGCCAGCAGTTACTACTTGGACGGTCCCGGCGCTGAAGCTTTCTTT | CASSYYLDGPGAEAFF
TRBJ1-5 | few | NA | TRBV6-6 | TGTGCCAGCACCGAGCACGGCAATCAGCCCCAGCATTTT | CASTEHGNQPQHF
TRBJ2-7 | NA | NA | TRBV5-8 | TGTGCCAGCAGCTTGGGGGGACAGTACTTC | CASSLGGQYF
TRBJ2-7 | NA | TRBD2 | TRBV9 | TGTGCCAGCAGCGAGCGGGGGGGCTCCTACGAGCAGTACTTC | CASSERGGSYEQYF
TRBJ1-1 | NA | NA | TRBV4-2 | TGTGCCAGCAGCCAAGACAGGGGCTCGTTCGCAGCTTTCTTT | CASSQDRGSFAAFF
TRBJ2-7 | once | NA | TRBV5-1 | TGCGCCAGCAGCTTGAGTCTGCTCTCCTACGAGCAGTACTTC | CASSLSLLSYEQYF
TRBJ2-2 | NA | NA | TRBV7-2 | TGTGCCAGCAGCTTGGCTTTGAACACCGGGGAGCTGTTTTTT | CASSLALNTGELFF
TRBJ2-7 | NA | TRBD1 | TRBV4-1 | TGCGCCAGCAGCCAAGAGACAGGGGGGTTTGAGCAGTACTTC | CASSQETGGFEQYF
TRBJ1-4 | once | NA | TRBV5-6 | TGTGCCAGCAACTCAGGGTCGTTAACCGAAAAACTGTTTTTT | CASNSGSLTEKLFF
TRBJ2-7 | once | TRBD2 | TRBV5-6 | TGTGCCAGCAGCTTAACTAGCGGGGGGGTCTACGAGCAGTACTTC | CASSLTSGGVYEQYF
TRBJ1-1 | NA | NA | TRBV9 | TGTGCCAGCAGCCCCACTCGGGGGTCTGAAGCTTTCTTT | CASSPTRGSEAFF
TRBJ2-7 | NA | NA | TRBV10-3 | TGTGCCATCAGTGAGTCTGGCAGGGCACAGGACGAGCAGTACTTC | CAISESGRAQDEQYF
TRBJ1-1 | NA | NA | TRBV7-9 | TGTGCCAGCAGCATAGGGGGGACGAACACTGAAGCTTTCTTT | CASSIGGTNTEAFF
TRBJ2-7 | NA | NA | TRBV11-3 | TGTGCCAGCAGCTTAGGCGGAAAGCGCTACGAGCAGTACTTC | CASSLGGKRYEQYF
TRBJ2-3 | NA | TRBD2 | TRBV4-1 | TGCGCCAGCAGCCAAGATGGGACCGGGGGGAGGGCAGATACGCAGTATTTT | CASSQDGTGGRADTQYF
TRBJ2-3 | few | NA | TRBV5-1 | TGCGCCAGCAGTACTCCAGGGTCAGATACGCAGTATTTT | CASSTPGSDTQYF
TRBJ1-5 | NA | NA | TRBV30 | TGTGCCTGGAGTGTGGTAGGGAATCAGCCCCAGCATTTT | CAWSVVGNQPQHF
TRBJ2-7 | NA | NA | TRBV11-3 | TGTGCCAGCAGCTTAGATCCTAGCGTCTCCTACGAGCAGTACTTC | CASSLDPSVSYEQYF